These 5 T cell receptor beta chains were all obtained from the same sample, sequenced in a study of cytomegalovirus exposure and HLA in healthy donors. PCR used 60 Vbeta primers and 13 Jbeta primers. Here immunoSEQ multiplex PCR was the method, and the copy in TCRdb shows in-frame clones only, minus some. The sample consists of 100,000 or so clones, roughly 80% of them appearing once. The sample was PBMCs. The receptors were gathered from a man between 18 and 35 years old in good health and CMV-seronegative.

The chain uses TRBV6-1 and TRBJ1-1; D is unresolved. The CDR3 runs 11 residues. V lost 7 bases, J lost 5 bases, and 8 bases lay in between. The germline V gene has CDR1 MNHNS and CDR2 SASEGT. CDR3 sequence reads: CASIIETEAFF. CDR3 DNA: TGTGCCAGCATCATAGAGACTGAAGCTTTCTTT.

This clone was picked up a small number of times. This rearrangement joins TRBV5-6 to TRBJ2-3; tentative D call: TRBD1 (6 bases). This CDR3 comprises 14 residues. CDR1 SGHDT and CDR2 YYEEEE come from the germline V gene. With 6 bases removed from V and 9 bases from J, the gap between germline ends came to 20 bases. CDR3 bases: TGTGCCAGCACGGGGAACAGGGTCGGCAGAACGCAGTATTTT. It is translated as CASTGNRVGRTQYF.

This sequence joins TRBV5-4 and TRBJ2-5; no definite D call. The germline V and J ends were trimmed by 2 bases and 4 bases, with 12 bases remaining between them. The V gene's germline CDR1 is SGHNT and CDR2 YYREEE (reference sequence). The CDR3 contains 14 residues. CDR3 protein: CASSFGESRETQYF. The CDR3 coding sequence is TGTGCCAGCAGCTTCGGAGAGAGTCGAGAGACCCAGTACTTC.

J is TRBJ1-3 and V is TRBV29-1, with a possible D match to TRBD1 (5 bases). Per germline, CDR1 SQVTM and CDR2 ANQGSEA. CDR3 length: 14 amino acids. Trimming pared 6 bases from V and 4 bases from J, leaving 16 bases between. DNA for the CDR3: TGCAGCGTGGGGGGTACGACGGGAGGAAACACCATATATTTT. It is translated as CSVGGTTGGNTIYF.

The chain employs TRBV7-9 and TRBJ1-1; D uncertain. The length of the CDR3 is 15 residues. With 5 bases removed from V and 10 bases from J, the gap between germline ends came to 23 bases. CDR1 and CDR2 from the germline V gene are SEHNR and FQNEAQ (reference sequence). Written as DNA, the CDR3 is TGTGCCAGCAGCCCATCAACCTCGACGGCGGTTCTAGCTTTCTTT. Its translation is CASSPSTSTAVLAFF.